The TCR beta chain described here comes from a study of post-analysis software for immune sequencing data (dated by TCRdb to between 2015 and 2017). As for the study more broadly: Recorded disease courses included relapsing-remitting, secondary progressive and progressive-relapsing multiple sclerosis, with some patients lacking subtype annotation. The patient repertoires were compared against approximately eleven previously published healthy control repertoires obtained from donors aged about 6 to 28 years. A subset of samples was prepared in parallel using single-end sample barcoding, then pooled and co-amplified after Illumina adapter ligation. What the study reported, not specific to this receptor: Strong co-clustering of samples prepared in the same batch was shown by direct clustering with F measure, prompting a batch-effect correction. The control group was slightly older than the multiple sclerosis patient group. Normalized Chao1 diversity was significantly lower in multiple sclerosis patients than controls, suggesting substantial peripheral T-cell clonal expansion. Four or five TRBV segments, including TRBV5-6, TRBV5-1 and TRBV20-1, were significantly more frequent in patients than controls.

V drops 6 bases and J drops 0 bases, leaving 6 bases in between. For CDR1 and CDR2, the germline V gene (reference sequence) lists MNHEY and SMNVEV. Measured from the cysteine to the phenylalanine, the CDR3 is 13 residues long. Of the read, only the CDR3 DNA is kept; its 39 bases are in frame from base 1. To demonstrate the VDJtools post-analysis software, TCR beta repertoires were profiled from the peripheral blood of about 14 young patients with multiple sclerosis. The multiple sclerosis patients were children and adolescents ranging in age from roughly 6 to 16 years. This clonotype was counted ten times or more. Its antigen is still unknown. No much larger clone exists at a distance of one base, and base qualities are not known. The method was PCR. Sequencing took place on an Illumina HiSeq 2500. Unique molecular identifiers were incorporated into TCR beta cDNA libraries to reduce PCR and sequencing biases. Some 500,000 cDNA molecules were obtained for every 1 to 10 million input T cells, so each molecule roughly corresponded to one T cell. The patient libraries were prepared and sequenced using the same protocol as the earlier healthy control dataset. Samples belonging to the same batch were prepared together, multiplexed and sequenced on a shared HiSeq lane. In the paper's pipeline: Raw barcoded reads were processed with MIGEC, and single-read molecular identifier groups were discarded before consensus assembly and CDR3 extraction. VDJtools was used for post-analysis of the clonotype tables, and diversity was normalized by down-sampling every dataset to the size of the smallest sample. Repertoire overlap clustering matched CDR3 amino acid but not nucleotide sequences to correct batch-related cross-sample contamination. Starting from the raw public reads, TCRdb applied fastp trimming at Q25, assembled clones with MiXCR and retained in-frame beta chains. Records with the same CDR3 protein are collapsed into one entry carrying the most frequent genes and DNA. TCRdb, not the original authors, processed these V and J calls. Present in this sample are about 200,000 distinct CDR3 sequences, roughly 30% of which were seen just once. The top ten hold less than 4% of the sample.

The TCR comes from a girl younger than 18 with multiple sclerosis. The sequenced material came from blood. The sequence is built from TRBV27 and TRBJ2-1; TRBD2 is a weak D gene call, 6 bases matching. The CDR3 region: CASRRGSYNEQFF. The sequence in DNA is TGTGCCAGCAGGCGGGGCTCCTACAATGAGCAGTTCTTC.